The 28 T cell receptor beta chains below were found in one sample sequenced in a study of T-cell memory formation after mild COVID-19. TCRdb re-derived calls from the 5' RACE reads in MiXCR, one entry per CDR3 protein. Found here are over 10,000 distinct CDR3 sequences, around 12% of them singletons; the top ten hold around half. Sequences were obtained from PBMCs or a T cell subset sorted from them (not recorded which). All receptors come from an adult woman who had mild COVID-19 (a few samples of this study predate the infection). Cell type and time point are not known.

The table lists this clonotype with many counts. The genes are TRBV5-1 and TRBJ2-1, with a tentative D call TRBD1 (6 bases). V lost 7 bases and J lost 8, with 28 bases in between. Germline CDR1 SGHRS, CDR2 YFSETQ. The CDR3 consists of 17 residues. The CDR3 DNA follows: TGCGCCAGCGCCCGCGGATTCTTGGGAAGGGGGAATTATGAGCAGTTCTTC. It yields the protein CASARGFLGRGNYEQFF.

In its sample, this clonotype was seen many times. V is TRBV6-5 and J is TRBJ2-5, with D possibly matching TRBD1 (8 bases). V lost 7 bases and J 5 bases, leaving 14 bases between the germline ends. The CDR3 covers 13 residues. Germline V CDR1 and CDR2: MNHEY, SVGAGI. The CDR3 DNA sequence: TGTGCCAGCATCGACAGGGGAGGGGAGACCCAGTACTTC. Translated: CASIDRGGETQYF.

This clonotype was counted at least ten times. The rearrangement uses TRBV30 and TRBJ2-1; D ambiguous. V was shortened by 3 bases and J by 8 bases, with 17 bases between the two germline ends. The CDR3 contains 14 residues. Germline CDR1 reads GTSNPN; CDR2 reads SVGIG (reference sequence). The CDR3 nucleotides read TGTGCCTGGAGCGCATTCCCCCGTTTCGATGAGCAGTTCTTC. Encoded protein: CAWSAFPRFDEQFF.

About this clonotype: The junction departs from the called germline gene at one end, perhaps through a read error. The V and J genes are TRBV5-6 and TRBJ1-2; D is ambiguous. The CDR3 sequence is 13 residues long. CDR1 and CDR2 from the germline V gene are SGHDT and YYEEEE. Written as DNA, the CDR3 is TGTGCCAGCAGCTTGGGACTAAACTCTGGCTACACCTTC. Translating it yields CASSLGLNSGYTF. Full variable domain (remainder filled in from reference TRBV5-6 and TRBJ1-2): DAGVTQSPTHLIKTRGQQVTLRCSPKSGHDTVSWYQQALGQGPQFIFQYYEEEERQRGNFPDRFSGHQFPNYSSELNVNALLLGDSALYLCASSLGLNSGYTFGSGTRLTVV.

This clonotype was seen ten or more times. The chain employs TRBV24-1 and TRBJ2-1, with 10 bases identical to TRBD2. The CDR3 runs to 16 residues. CDR1 is KGHDR and CDR2 is SFDVKD in the germline V gene. J lost 4 bases, V lost 4 bases, and 6 bases had no gene match. The chain's CDR3 is CATSEQLAGSYNEQFF. The CDR3 DNA is TGTGCCACCAGTGAACAACTAGCGGGATCTTACAATGAGCAGTTCTTC.

This clonotype was counted many times. The genes are TRBV7-2 and TRBJ1-1, with 7 bases aligning to TRBD1. Trimming removed 5 bases from V and 1 base from J; junction bases left unmatched: 13. The CDR3 length is 17 residues. The germline CDR1 and CDR2 sequences are SGHTA and FQGNSA. CDR3 DNA: TGTGCCAGCAGCCCAGGGGGGGGTCCCTGGGCGAACACTGAAGCTTTCTTT. Protein product: CASSPGGGPWANTEAFF.

This clonotype has ten or more counts. V and J are TRBV20-1 and TRBJ2-7, with 8 bases matching TRBD1. The length of the CDR3 is 15 residues. The germline V gene has CDR1 DFQATT and CDR2 SNEGSKA (reference sequence). V dropped 3 bases and J dropped 4; count of bases not matched to a gene: 11. CDR3 coding DNA: TGCAGTGCTAGGGACAGGGAAAGAAAGAGTTACGAGCAGTACTTC. Protein product: CSARDRERKSYEQYF.

This clonotype has a count of ten or more. The chain combines TRBV6-6 with TRBJ1-5, with D hard to call. The CDR3 has 13 amino acids. Germline lookup yields CDR1 MNHNY and CDR2 SVGAGI (reference sequence). V lost 6 bases and J lost 7, with 13 bases in between. The CDR3 loop is CASSPYGLQPQHF. As DNA, the CDR3 is TGTGCCAGCAGCCCCTATGGTTTGCAGCCCCAGCATTTT.

This clonotype was observed many times. CDR3 sequence reads: CASSGKDRLYNEQFF. The CDR3 DNA is TGTGCCAGCAGCGGGAAGGACAGATTATACAATGAGCAGTTCTTC. The chain has TRBV5-6 and TRBJ2-1, with D possibly matching TRBD1 (6 bases). Germline V gene data show CDR1 as SGHDT and CDR2 as YYEEEE. CDR3 length: 15 residues. V dropped 4 bases and J dropped 4 bases, with 15 bases sitting between them.

This clonotype was counted at least ten times. The V call is TRBV4-1, the J call TRBJ2-7, with a possible D match to TRBD2 (6 bases). Trimming removed 0 bases from V and 0 bases from J, with 9 bases in between. CDR1 MGHRA and CDR2 YSYEKL come from the germline V gene. This CDR3 region has 15 residues. CDR3 DNA sequence: TGCGCCAGCAGCCAAGAACGGCGGGGCTCCTACGAGCAGTACTTC. This translates into CASSQERRGSYEQYF.

The table lists this clonotype with a few counts. CDR3 sequence (DNA): TGTGCCAGCAGCTTAGTAGGGGTTAATGAGCAGTTCTTC. Protein product: CASSLVGVNEQFF. The chain employs TRBV7-9 and TRBJ2-1, with D tentatively TRBD1 (5 bases). Trimming took 1 base from V and 7 from J, leaving 8 bases between them. CDR1 SEHNR and CDR2 FQNEAQ come from the germline V gene (reference sequence). The CDR3 runs 13 residues.

This clonotype was seen more than once but under ten times. The chain couples TRBV4-3 to TRBJ2-2; D gene uncertain. The germline V gene has CDR1 LGHNA and CDR2 YSLEER. Between the trimmed V and J ends, which lost 0 bases and 4 bases, there was a span of 9 bases. The CDR3 runs to 15 residues. The CDR3 is CASSQDQLPTGELFF. CDR3 bases: TGCGCCAGCAGCCAAGACCAGCTTCCCACCGGGGAGCTGTTTTTT.

The chain joins TRBV12-3 or TRBV12-4 to TRBJ2-3; D possibly uses TRBD1 or TRBD2 (5 bases each). V was cut by 3 bases and J by 0 bases, with 19 bases left in between. CDR3 size: 18 residues. The CDR3 bases are TGTGCCAGCAGTTTCTTGAGTACGGGGCGGCCTAGCACAGATACGCAGTATTTT. Translated: CASSFLSTGRPSTDTQYF.

The chain recombines TRBV6-5 with TRBJ2-6; the D gene is possibly TRBD1 (6 bases). Germline values: CDR1 MNHEY, CDR2 SVGAGI. Deletions cut 0 bases from V and 4 bases from J, with 10 bases between. This CDR3 contains 16 residues. The CDR3 loop reads CASSYSLGAGANVLTF. CDR3 DNA: TGTGCCAGCAGTTACTCATTGGGGGCAGGGGCCAACGTCCTGACTTTC.

This clonotype showed up many times. DNA for the CDR3: TGTGCCAGCAGCCAAGCCGCCGACTGGTCCTACAATGAGCAGTTCTTC. Translated: CASSQAADWSYNEQFF. The rearrangement uses TRBV3-1 and TRBJ2-1, with D uncertain. Germline lookup yields CDR1 LGHDT and CDR2 YNNKEL (reference sequence). Trimming stripped 1 base from V and 1 base from J, with 11 bases between. CDR3 length: 16 amino acids.

This clonotype is medium-sized. The chain is built from TRBV4-2 and TRBJ2-2; 7 positions match TRBD2. J lost 4 bases, V lost 1 base, and 9 bases had no gene match. The CDR3 extends over 17 amino acids. Germline values: CDR1 LGHNA, CDR2 YNFKEQ. The CDR3 sequence: CASSQARGGRITGELFF. The CDR3 nucleotides are TGTGCCAGCAGCCAAGCACGGGGCGGGAGAATCACCGGGGAGCTGTTTTTT.

This clonotype was observed at least ten times. The CDR3 DNA reads TGTGCCACCAGCTCACAACGGCACGACAGGGGGCGATCGGATCAGCCCCAGCATTTT. Translated, it gives CATSSQRHDRGRSDQPQHF. The chain recombines TRBV15 with TRBJ1-5; 10 bases fit TRBD1. Unmatched junction bases numbered 18, after V lost 5 bases and J lost 5 bases. The CDR3 covers 19 residues. The germline V gene has CDR1 LNHNV and CDR2 YYDKDF (reference sequence).

This rearrangement joins TRBV4-3 to TRBJ1-3; D gene unclear. The CDR3 totals 16 residues. V gave up 0 bases and J gave up 0 bases, with 9 bases separating them. CDR1 is LGHNA and CDR2 is YSLEER in the germline V gene. CDR3 in DNA: TGCGCCAGCAGCCAAGATCGAACAGTCTCTGGAAACACCATATATTTT. Residues: CASSQDRTVSGNTIYF.

This clonotype has ten or more counts. This chain uses TRBV10-3 with TRBJ2-2, with 10 bases aligning to TRBD2. V dropped 6 bases and J dropped 7; count of bases not matched to a gene: 5. Germline loops: CDR1 ENHRY, CDR2 SYGVKD. The CDR3 is 14 residues long. CDR3 sequence: CAIRSGGANGELFF. The CDR3 DNA is TGTGCCATCAGAAGCGGGGGGGCAAACGGGGAGCTGTTTTTT.

Many counts were recorded for this clonotype. The chain has TRBV15 and TRBJ2-1; 11 bases align to TRBD2. V dropped 4 bases and J dropped 9; count of bases not matched to a gene: 8. The CDR3 sequence is 15 residues long. CDR1 is LNHNV, CDR2 YYDKDF, per germline (reference sequence). The CDR3 sequence is CATSIYSGGGGEQFF. CDR3 DNA sequence: TGTGCCACCAGCATCTATAGCGGGGGGGGAGGTGAGCAGTTCTTC.

Within the sample, this clonotype is medium-sized. V is TRBV7-6 and J is TRBJ2-1, with a weak D call TRBD2 (5 bases). This CDR3 is built from 12 residues. The V end lost 5 bases, the J end lost 9 bases, and 11 bases lay between the germline ends. CDR1 is SGHVS and CDR2 is FNYEAQ in the germline V gene. Written as DNA, the CDR3 is TGTGCCAGCAGCCTTGACGGGGTTGAGCAGTTCTTC. It yields the protein CASSLDGVEQFF.

The V and J genes are TRBV7-3 and TRBJ2-1; possible D gene TRBD2, 6 bases. Trimming left V 2 bases short and J 0 bases short, with 17 bases between. The germline CDR1 and CDR2 sequences are SGHTA and FQGTGA. The CDR3 has 18 amino acids. CDR3 region: CASSLEGRGRSSYNEQFF. The DNA for the CDR3 is TGTGCCAGCAGCTTAGAGGGGCGGGGACGAAGCTCCTACAATGAGCAGTTCTTC.

This clonotype was detected ten times or more. The rearrangement joins TRBV5-4 to TRBJ2-1, with 8 bases lining up with TRBD2. The CDR3 consists of 16 residues. V trimming: 2 bases; J trimming: 3 bases; junction bases outside the gene matches: 7. Looked up from germline, CDR1 is SGHNT and CDR2 is YYREEE (reference sequence). Here the CDR3 DNA reads TGTGCCAGCAGCTTCCCTGGCCTAGCGGGCTACAATGAGCAGTTCTTC. Amino acids: CASSFPGLAGYNEQFF.

This clonotype was observed many times. The chain recombines TRBV24-1 with TRBJ2-1; 8 nucleotides agree with TRBD2. The length of the CDR3 is 16 residues. V dropped 3 bases and J dropped 4; count of bases not matched to a gene: 7. Per germline, CDR1 KGHDR and CDR2 SFDVKD. DNA of the CDR3: TGTGCCACCAGTGATCCAAGCGGGAGAGGTTACAATGAGCAGTTCTTC. This translates into CATSDPSGRGYNEQFF.

The chain combines TRBV30 with TRBJ2-7; tentative D call: TRBD1 (6 bases). V gave up 0 bases and J gave up 3 bases, with 9 bases separating them. Germline V gene data show CDR1 as GTSNPN and CDR2 as SVGIG (reference sequence). The CDR3 is 13 residues long. The CDR3 sequence: CAWSVGHLYEQYF. The CDR3 nucleotides read TGTGCCTGGAGTGTGGGACATCTCTACGAGCAGTACTTC.

This clonotype appeared many times. The V and J genes are TRBV12-3 or TRBV12-4 and TRBJ2-1; 9 bases line up with TRBD2. The CDR3 covers 15 residues. The V segment lost 4 bases and the J segment 7 bases; nucleotides outside the gene matches: 8. CDR3 sequence (DNA): TGTGCCAGCAGTTCTTCTAGCGGGGAATGGAATGAGCAGTTCTTC. Its protein is CASSSSSGEWNEQFF.

This clonotype came up many times. The chain recombines TRBV5-1 with TRBJ2-1; D is ambiguous. This CDR3 contains 13 residues. Germline values: CDR1 SGHRS, CDR2 YFSETQ. The V gene lost 1 base and the J gene lost 8 bases, with 10 bases spanning the gap. The CDR3 loop is CASSLWVLDEQFF. In nucleotides, the CDR3 is TGCGCCAGCAGCTTGTGGGTTCTGGATGAGCAGTTCTTC. The whole variable domain, filled in from reference TRBV5-1 and TRBJ2-1, reads KAGVTQTPRYLIKTRGQQVTLSCSPISGHRSVSWYQQTPGQGLQFLFEYFSETQRNKGNFPGRFSGRQFSNSRSEMNVSTLELGDSALYLCASSLWVLDEQFFGPGTRLTVL.

V and J are TRBV20-1 and TRBJ2-5; tentatively, D is TRBD1 or TRBD2 (5 bases each). V lost 6 bases to trimming and J lost 5 bases, with 22 bases between them. The germline CDR1 and CDR2 sequences are DFQATT and SNEGSKA (reference sequence). This CDR3 contains 15 residues. The CDR3, as DNA: TGCAGTGCCGGATTCGGGGCAGCTGGGCCGGAGACCCAGTACTTC. Translation: CSAGFGAAGPETQYF.